This TCR beta chain originates from a study of cytomegalovirus exposure and HLA in healthy donors. Study results and limitations: Fewer N-insertions than the roughly 700-donor mean were reportedly shown by an Asian-associated ancestry cluster in a later analysis.

PCR employed 60 Vbeta and 13 Jbeta primers. Using immunoSEQ multiplex PCR, the repertoire was profiled, and TCRdb retains in-frame clones only, with some absent. The sample holds some 140,000 clones, 85% to 90% seen once. This clone occurred once. Its antigen is currently unknown. Sequencing input: PBMCs. This TCR was recovered from a woman in her twenties or thirties in good health and CMV-seronegative.

The CDR3 region is CASSVDELTYEQYF. The CDR3 DNA reads TGTGCCAGCAGCGTAGATGAACTCACCTACGAGCAGTACTTC. The J gene is TRBJ2-7, the V gene TRBV9; no clear D gene. Germline CDR1 is SGDLS and CDR2 is YYNGEE. V was trimmed by 0 bases and J by 2 bases, leaving 9 bases between them. The CDR3 is made up of 14 amino acids.